This TCR beta chain derives from a study of technical replicates of blood from a few donors. Trimming took off 1 base at V and 8 bases at J, with 12 bases between the two ends. The CDR3 totals 13 residues. In germline, CDR1 is SGHDT, CDR2 YYEEEE. Profiled with immunoSEQ multiplex PCR; TCRdb holds only in-frame clones, not every one. The sample shows under 15,000 clones, about 80% of them seen only once. The sequenced sample consisted of PBMCs. The chain combines TRBV5-6 with TRBJ1-2; D unclear. The clonotype comes from a human donor in good health. The DNA of the CDR3 is TGTGCCAGCAGCTTGTCACAGAGAGGGGGCTACACCTTC. This codes for CASSLSQRGGYTF.